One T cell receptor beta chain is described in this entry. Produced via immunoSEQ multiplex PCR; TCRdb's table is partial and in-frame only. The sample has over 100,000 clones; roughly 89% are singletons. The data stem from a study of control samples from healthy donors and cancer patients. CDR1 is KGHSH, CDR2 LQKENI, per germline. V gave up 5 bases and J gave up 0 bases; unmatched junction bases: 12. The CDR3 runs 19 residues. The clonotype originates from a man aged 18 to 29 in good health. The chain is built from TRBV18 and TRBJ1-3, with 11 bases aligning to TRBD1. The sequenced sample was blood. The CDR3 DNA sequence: TGTGCCAGCTCAACGCAACCAACCGGGACAGGGGGCTCTGGAAACACCATATATTTT. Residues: CASSTQPTGTGGSGNTIYF.